Shown below are 14 T cell receptor beta chains from a single sample sequenced in a study of OX40 agonist ivuxolimab in advanced cancers. TCRdb keeps only in-frame clones here, not all; method: immunoSEQ multiplex PCR. The sample lists about 67,000 clones, around 87% seen once, with 3.5% to 5% in the top ten. The sequencing here drew on CD4+ or CD8+ T cells sorted from blood, taken in a trial of the OX40 agonist ivuxolimab. The receptors originated from an adult with an advanced solid tumor such as melanoma, head and neck, liver or kidney cancer.

The chain links TRBV5-1 to TRBJ2-2; no clear D gene. Germline CDR1 SGHRS, CDR2 YFSETQ. V was clipped by 6 bases and J by 1 base, with 13 bases between them. The CDR3 has 15 residues. CDR3 coding DNA: TGCGCCAGCAACTCTAGGGTCGGGAACACCGGGGAGCTGTTTTTT. This codes for CASNSRVGNTGELFF.

This chain uses TRBV19 with TRBJ2-1, with no clear D. Germline V gene data show CDR1 as LNHDA and CDR2 as SQIVND (reference sequence). Between the trimmed V and J ends, which lost 3 bases and 6 bases, there was a span of 15 bases. This CDR3 contains 15 residues. CDR3 region: CASSIGESDSNEQFF. In nucleotides, the CDR3 is TGTGCCAGTAGTATTGGAGAATCTGATAGCAATGAGCAGTTCTTC.

This chain links TRBV19 with TRBJ1-1; D uncertain. CDR3 length: 15 residues. Between the trimmed V and J ends, which lost 2 bases and 0 bases, there was a span of 10 bases. Germline V gives CDR1 LNHDA, CDR2 SQIVND (reference sequence). CDR3 loop: CASSIPGGVNTEAFF. The CDR3 region has the DNA TGTGCCAGTAGTATACCCGGCGGGGTGAACACTGAAGCTTTCTTT.

This chain connects TRBV11-2 to TRBJ2-5; D is ambiguous. The J call is uncertain, as TRBJ2-7 better fits the DNA end. Germline-derived CDR1 and CDR2 are SGHAT and FQNNGV. The CDR3 totals 14 residues. CDR3 sequence reads: CASSLEQIPIEQYF. As DNA, the CDR3 is TGTGCCAGCAGCTTAGAGCAAATCCCCATCGAGCAGTACTTC.

The chain links TRBV10-3 to TRBJ2-7; the D is unclear. The CDR3 is 12 residues long. CDR1 is ENHRY and CDR2 is SYGVKD in the germline V gene. Trimming took off 0 bases at V and 6 bases at J, with 6 bases between the two ends. In DNA, the CDR3 is TGTGCCATCAGTGAGTCCACAACCGAGCAGTACTTC. As protein: CAISESTTEQYF.

There are a few counts of this clone. The V and J genes are TRBV7-3 and TRBJ1-6; 7 nucleotides agree with TRBD1. Trimming removed 2 bases from V and 6 bases from J; junction bases left unmatched: 4. CDR1 is SGHTA and CDR2 is FQGTGA in the germline V gene. This CDR3 has 15 residues. As DNA, the CDR3 is TGTGCCAGCAGCTTAGAACAGGGGCCTAATTCACCCCTCCACTTT. This codes for CASSLEQGPNSPLHF.

The V call is TRBV5-6, the J call TRBJ1-5; no firm D call. Germline V CDR1 and CDR2: SGHDT, YYEEEE. V dropped 1 base and J dropped 2 bases, with 7 bases sitting between them. This CDR3 has 14 residues. CDR3 coding DNA: TGTGCCAGCAGCTTGATCTCTGGCAATCAGCCCCAGCATTTT. It specifies CASSLISGNQPQHF.

This clone was seen only once. This chain uses TRBV6-6 with TRBJ2-3; D call uncertain. Germline CDR1 is MNHNY and CDR2 is SVGAGI (reference sequence). CDR3 size: 14 residues. Trimming removed 6 bases at V and 1 base at J, with 11 bases between. The CDR3: CASRRDTGTDTQYF. The CDR3 DNA follows: TGTGCCAGCAGACGCGACACCGGCACAGATACGCAGTATTTT.

The chain uses TRBV7-2 and TRBJ1-2; no clear D. The germline V and J ends were trimmed by 6 bases and 7 bases, with 21 bases remaining between them. CDR1 is SGHTA and CDR2 is FQGNSA in the germline V gene. The CDR3 runs to 15 residues. The CDR3 nucleotides read TGTGCCAGCAGTACCTCCTTAGCGATTTCTGTTGGCTACACCTTC. Its translation is CASSTSLAISVGYTF.

The rearrangement joins TRBV4-1 to TRBJ2-1, with 7 nucleotides matching TRBD2. Germline V CDR1 and CDR2: MGHRA, YSYEKL. The CDR3 runs to 12 residues. With 4 bases clipped from V and 10 bases from J, the junction kept 4 bases outside the gene matches. CDR3 DNA: TGCGCCAGCAGCCGACTAGCATCCGAGCAGTTCTTC. It is translated as CASSRLASEQFF.

V gene TRBV4-3 combines with J gene TRBJ2-1, with D perhaps matching TRBD1 (5 bases). The V end lost 4 bases, the J end lost 0 bases, and 13 bases lay between the germline ends. The length of the CDR3 is 16 residues. Per the germline V gene, CDR1 is LGHNA and CDR2 is YSLEER. The CDR3 here is CASSLGRVSSYNEQFF. CDR3 bases: TGCGCCAGCAGCCTCGGCAGGGTCAGCTCCTACAATGAGCAGTTCTTC.

V usage is TRBV6-1 and J usage is TRBJ1-4; D gene unclear. The CDR3 length is 15 residues. Trimming removed 7 bases from V and 0 bases from J, with 12 bases in between. Germline lookup yields CDR1 MNHNS and CDR2 SASEGT. The CDR3: CASKAFGATNEKLFF. DNA for the CDR3: TGTGCCAGCAAGGCATTTGGGGCAACTAATGAAAAACTGTTTTTT.

The chain couples TRBV18 to TRBJ1-6, with 8 bases matching TRBD1. The CDR3 runs 17 residues. Germline V CDR1 and CDR2: KGHSH, LQKENI. Unmatched junction bases numbered 6, after V lost 2 bases and J lost 3 bases. The CDR3, as DNA: TGTGCCAGCTCACCAAGTATTGGGACAGGCTATAATTCACCCCTCCACTTT. Translated, it gives CASSPSIGTGYNSPLHF.

This chain uses TRBV5-1 with TRBJ2-1; 12 bases agree with TRBD2. J was trimmed by 14 bases and V by 5 bases; bases with no gene match: 8. The CDR3 is 13 residues long. Germline V gene lookup returns CDR1 SGHRS and CDR2 YFSETQ. The CDR3 DNA is TGCGCCAGCAGTTCGGCTAGCGGGGGGGAAGAGTTCTTC. Its translation: CASSSASGGEEFF. Together with reference TRBV5-1 and TRBJ2-1, the CDR3 gives the full variable domain: KAGVTQTPRYLIKTRGQQVTLSCSPISGHRSVSWYQQTPGQGLQFLFEYFSETQRNKGNFPGRFSGRQFSNSRSEMNVSTLELGDSALYLCASSSASGGEEFFGPGTRLTVL.